The source of this TCR beta chain is a study of OX40 agonist ivuxolimab in advanced cancers. The CDR3 has 14 residues. Trimming took off 4 bases at V and 0 bases at J, with 8 bases between the two ends. Germline V gives CDR1 SGHDT, CDR2 YYEEEE. Here immunoSEQ multiplex PCR was the method, and the copy in TCRdb shows in-frame clones only, minus some. The sample lists about 120,000 clones, 80% to 90% occurring once. Findings and caveats of the study: Researchers report that CD8+ T cells had, on average, more expanded clones than CD4+. Blood T cells, both CD4+ and CD8+, expanded clonally by week 6 at 0.1 to 3.0 mg/kg.

Notes on this clone: What it binds is not known.

The TCR sequence derives from an adult with an advanced solid tumor such as melanoma, head and neck, liver or kidney cancer. The V call is TRBV5-6, the J call TRBJ1-5; D not certain. The sample was CD4+ or CD8+ T cells sorted from blood, taken in a trial of the OX40 agonist ivuxolimab. In nucleotides, the CDR3 is TGTGCCAGCAGCCTTTGGATTAGCAATCAGCCCCAGCATTTT. Encoded protein: CASSLWISNQPQHF.